One and the same sample provided the 29 T cell receptor beta chains below, sequenced in a study of T cells in Graves' hyperthyroidism and ophthalmopathy. TCR beta CDR3 region amplification was performed from RNA transcripts. An initial round of RT-PCR targeting the TCR CDR3 relied on the HTBI primer set. TCRdb called the multiplex PCR reads again in MiXCR, with one record for every CDR3 protein. The sample lists about 290,000 distinct CDR3 sequences; roughly 15% were seen once. The sequenced material came from blood. These receptors originate from a woman aged 40 to 50 with Graves' hyperthyroidism.

The chain employs TRBV19 and TRBJ1-1, with 7 bases matching TRBD1. The CDR3 extends over 14 amino acids. The ends lost 7 bases at V and 4 bases at J; junction bases unmatched: 9. CDR1 is LNHDA and CDR2 is SQIVND in the germline V gene (reference sequence). The CDR3 region has the DNA TGTGCCAGTACGGACAGGTCTTGGGGCACTGAAGCTTTCTTT. It translates to CASTDRSWGTEAFF.

This clonotype was seen many times. The chain recombines TRBV28 with TRBJ2-7; 11 bases are shared with TRBD1. The CDR3 spans 15 residues. Trimming at V came to 1 base and at J to 6 bases, leaving 5 bases not matched to a gene. The V gene's germline CDR1 is MDHEN and CDR2 SYDVKM. CDR3 loop: CASSLYGQGAGEQYF. DNA of the CDR3: TGTGCCAGCAGTTTATACGGACAGGGGGCGGGCGAGCAGTACTTC.

This chain links TRBV29-1 with TRBJ2-7, with D uncertain. The CDR3 sequence is 11 residues long. Per the germline V gene, CDR1 is SQVTM and CDR2 is ANQGSEA. V was cut by 6 bases and J by 5 bases, with 11 bases left in between. The DNA for the CDR3 is TGCAGCGTCAGACACCGGGACGAGCAGTACTTC. It encodes CSVRHRDEQYF.

In this sample, this clonotype turned up a few times. The chain joins TRBV27 to TRBJ1-6; 7 bases map to TRBD1. V was pared by 9 bases and J by 10 bases, with 6 bases of the junction left unmatched. Per the germline V gene, CDR1 is MNHEY and CDR2 is SMNVEV (reference sequence). This CDR3 is 12 amino acids long. The CDR3: CASWDSWSPLHF. CDR3 nucleotide sequence: TGTGCCAGTTGGGACAGTTGGTCACCCCTCCACTTT.

The V call is TRBV5-1, the J call TRBJ2-1, with 9 positions matching TRBD1. Germline V gene lookup returns CDR1 SGHRS and CDR2 YFSETQ. This CDR3 region has 14 residues. V was clipped by 5 bases and J by 7 bases; unmatched bases: 7. For the CDR3, the DNA is TGCGCCAGCAGTCGGACAGGGGAAACGAATGAGCAGTTCTTC. Translated, it gives CASSRTGETNEQFF.

This clonotype came up many times. This chain uses TRBV27 with TRBJ1-2, with a tentative D call TRBD1 (5 bases). Per the germline V gene, CDR1 is MNHEY and CDR2 is SMNVEV (reference sequence). This CDR3 has 13 residues. The V end lost 5 bases, the J end lost 8 bases, and 15 bases lay between the germline ends. CDR3 in DNA: TGTGCCAGCAGTGGGGGGGGTAAGCCCGGCTACACCTTC. Translation gives CASSGGGKPGYTF.

This clonotype was seen a handful of times. A much larger clone is a single base away; this may be a read error. The rearrangement links TRBV28 to TRBJ1-2; TRBD1 agrees at 9 bases. The CDR3 covers 13 residues. The V gene's germline CDR1 is MDHEN and CDR2 SYDVKM. Trimming cost V 6 bases and J 8 bases; bases outside gene matches: 7. The CDR3 loop is CASRPGTGFGYTF. The CDR3 coding sequence is TGTGCCAGCAGACCCGGGACAGGGTTCGGCTACACCTTC.

This clonotype was observed once. This chain joins TRBV3-1 and TRBJ1-4, with a tentative D call TRBD1 (5 bases). Trimming removed 0 bases from V and 6 bases from J, with 8 bases in between. This CDR3 spans 14 amino acids. CDR1 and CDR2 (germline): LGHDT, YNNKEL (reference sequence). CDR3 in amino acids: CASSQDPRDEKLFF. The CDR3 DNA is TGTGCCAGCAGCCAAGATCCCAGGGATGAAAAACTGTTTTTT. The whole variable domain, filled in from reference TRBV3-1 and TRBJ1-4, reads DTAVSQTPKYLVTQMGNDKSIKCEQNLGHDTMYWYKQDSKKFLKIMFSYNNKELIINETVPNRFSPKSPDKAHLNLHINSLELGDSAVYFCASSQDPRDEKLFFGSGTQLSVL.

There are many counts of this clonotype. The J gene is TRBJ2-7, the V gene TRBV12-3 or TRBV12-4; TRBD2 aligns across 8 bases. The CDR3 runs 14 residues. The junction had 7 bases not matched to a gene; V was cut back by 5 bases and J by 4 bases. DNA for the CDR3: TGTGCCAGCAGTCTACGGGAGGGCCTGTACGAGCAGTACTTC. It yields the protein CASSLREGLYEQYF.

There are many counts of this clonotype. CDR3 in DNA: TGTGCCAGCAGACCAGGATTTTCCTACGAGCAGTACTTC. Residues: CASRPGFSYEQYF. The chain couples TRBV7-9 to TRBJ2-7; D is unresolved. Germline CDR1 SEHNR, CDR2 FQNEAQ (reference sequence). The CDR3 has 13 amino acids. V was cut by 6 bases and J by 1 base, with 10 bases left in between.

The rearrangement links TRBV15 to TRBJ1-5; D might be TRBD1 (6 bases). Germline V CDR1 and CDR2: LNHNV, YYDKDF (reference sequence). The CDR3 runs to 14 residues. V was trimmed by 5 bases and J by 5 bases, leaving 13 bases between them. For the CDR3, the DNA is TGTGCCACCAGCCCCGGGACATTTCATCAGCCCCAGCATTTT. It is translated as CATSPGTFHQPQHF.

This clonotype has at least ten counts. V gene TRBV7-2 combines with J gene TRBJ2-5, with D perhaps assigned TRBD1 or TRBD2 (5 bases each). The length of the CDR3 is 17 residues. Trimming took 0 bases from V and 1 from J, leaving 15 bases between them. Germline V gives CDR1 SGHTA, CDR2 FQGNSA. This chain's CDR3 is CASSLAGAGHPQETQYF. The CDR3 nucleotides read TGTGCCAGCAGCTTAGCCGGGGCAGGGCACCCCCAAGAGACCCAGTACTTC.

Many counts were recorded for this clonotype. J is TRBJ2-7 and V is TRBV6-1; weak D call: TRBD1 (8 bases). Trimming took off 6 bases at V and 7 bases at J, with 16 bases between the two ends. The CDR3 is made up of 13 amino acids. In germline, CDR1 is MNHNS, CDR2 SASEGT. DNA for the CDR3: TGTGCCAGCAGGGCCGGACAGGGAGGGGAGCAGTACTTC. This gives the protein CASRAGQGGEQYF.

This clonotype was detected many times. V and J are TRBV11-2 and TRBJ1-1, with TRBD1 matching 7 bases. Trimming took 3 bases from V and 5 from J; bases not matched to a gene: 18. The CDR3 loop spans 18 amino acids. The germline CDR1 and CDR2 sequences are SGHAT and FQNNGV. CDR3 nucleotide sequence: TGTGCCAGCAGCTTCCCCCTGGGACAGATTATTTCGGGAACTGAAGCTTTCTTT. It yields the protein CASSFPLGQIISGTEAFF.

This clonotype was counted many times. The genes are TRBV2 and TRBJ2-1; a weak D match, TRBD1 (5 bases). Between the trimmed V and J ends, which lost 6 bases and 4 bases, there was a span of 13 bases. Germline V gene data show CDR1 as SNHLY and CDR2 as FYNNEI. CDR3 size: 14 residues. The CDR3 bases are TGTGCCAGCAGGCCTGGGGCCTCATACAATGAGCAGTTCTTC. Its translation: CASRPGASYNEQFF.

This clonotype showed up many times. V gene TRBV3-1 combines with J gene TRBJ2-3; the match to TRBD2 covers 7 bases. Trimming cost V 4 bases and J 5 bases; bases outside gene matches: 3. Germline V CDR1 and CDR2: LGHDT, YNNKEL (reference sequence). The CDR3 contains 13 residues. This chain's CDR3 is CASSPPGGDTQYF. CDR3 DNA sequence: TGTGCCAGCAGCCCCCCGGGGGGAGATACGCAGTATTTT.

This clonotype was seen repeatedly, ten times or more. This chain connects TRBV20-1 to TRBJ1-1, with TRBD1 as a possible D gene (5 bases). The CDR3 totals 13 residues. CDR1 is DFQATT and CDR2 is SNEGSKA in the germline V gene (reference sequence). V lost 6 bases and J lost 0, with 11 bases in between. CDR3 sequence reads: CSAVGTMNTEAFF. The CDR3 region has the DNA TGCAGTGCAGTTGGGACCATGAACACTGAAGCTTTCTTT.

About this clonotype: A read error may be the cause here, since a much bigger clone is one base away. The V gene is TRBV28, the J gene TRBJ2-1; 9 bases agree with TRBD2. CDR1 is MDHEN, CDR2 SYDVKM, per germline. The CDR3 is 17 residues long. J was trimmed by 3 bases and V by 3 bases; bases with no gene match: 9. CDR3 protein: CASSLGEETSGYNEQFF. The CDR3 coding sequence is TGTGCCAGCAGTTTGGGGGAGGAGACTAGCGGCTACAATGAGCAGTTCTTC.

In this sample, this clonotype turned up many times. J is TRBJ1-5 and V is TRBV5-5; 9 positions match TRBD1. Germline V CDR1 and CDR2: SGHKS, YYEKEE (reference sequence). The CDR3 runs to 17 residues. Unmatched junction bases numbered 7, after V lost 2 bases and J lost 1 base. The CDR3 bases are TGTGCCAGCAGCTTCGGGACAGGGAGATCGAGCAATCAGCCCCAGCATTTT. Protein sequence: CASSFGTGRSSNQPQHF. Supplemented by reference TRBV5-5 and TRBJ1-5, the full variable domain reads DAGVTQSPTHLIKTRGQQVTLRCSPISGHKSVSWYQQVLGQGPQFIFQYYEKEERGRGNFPDRFSARQFPNYSSELNVNALLLGDSALYLCASSFGTGRSSNQPQHFGDGTRLSIL.

This clonotype was seen repeatedly, ten times or more. This chain uses TRBV30 with TRBJ2-3, with TRBD2 matching 9 bases. V shed 8 bases and J 6 bases; nucleotides not matched to a gene: 12. Germline CDR1 GTSNPN, CDR2 SVGIG (reference sequence). The length of the CDR3 is 14 residues. The CDR3 loop reads CAHGGGRASDTQYF. The CDR3 nucleotides read TGTGCCCACGGCGGCGGGAGGGCGTCGGATACGCAGTATTTT.

The gene calls are TRBV5-1 and TRBJ2-1; D is possibly TRBD1 or TRBD2 (5 bases each). The length of the CDR3 is 14 residues. Trimming shortened V by 4 bases and J by 3 bases, and 11 bases separated the two germline ends. CDR1 is SGHRS, CDR2 YFSETQ, per germline. The CDR3 coding sequence is TGCGCCAGCAGCCGGGACGGTAACTACAATGAGCAGTTCTTC. This codes for CASSRDGNYNEQFF.

This clonotype was recorded many times. The V and J genes are TRBV12-3 or TRBV12-4 and TRBJ2-3, with 8 bases that match TRBD1. This CDR3 spans 15 amino acids. V trimming: 6 bases; J trimming: 2 bases; junction bases outside the gene matches: 7. The DNA of the CDR3 is TGTGCCAGCAGGACGGGACAGGAATCCACAGATACGCAGTATTTT. It specifies CASRTGQESTDTQYF.

In this sample, this clonotype turned up a few times. The chain joins TRBV7-9 to TRBJ2-1; 8 bases line up with TRBD2. V dropped 3 bases and J dropped 7; count of bases not matched to a gene: 14. This CDR3 spans 17 amino acids. CDR1 is SEHNR and CDR2 is FQNEAQ in the germline V gene (reference sequence). The CDR3 DNA sequence: TGTGCCAGCAGCTTCCCCCGAGCGGGAGAGGTTGTAAATGAGCAGTTCTTC. Translated, it gives CASSFPRAGEVVNEQFF.

This clonotype occurred many times. The V call is TRBV7-2, the J call TRBJ2-1, with a weak D call TRBD1 (5 bases). This CDR3 comprises 14 residues. Germline V gives CDR1 SGHTA, CDR2 FQGNSA. V lost 8 bases to trimming and J lost 0 bases, with 11 bases between them. CDR3 sequence (DNA): TGTGCCAGCGGACAAACGAGCTCCTACAATGAGCAGTTCTTC. This gives the protein CASGQTSSYNEQFF.

This chain uses TRBV7-9 with TRBJ2-2; TRBD2 matches 13 bases. The CDR3 runs 16 residues. Per the germline V gene, CDR1 is SEHNR and CDR2 is FQNEAQ (reference sequence). The V gene end was trimmed by 3 bases and the J gene end by 11 bases; junction bases not matched to a gene: 9. In DNA, the CDR3 is TGTGCCAGCAGCTTCGGACTAGCGGGAGTCTCCCGCGAGCTGTTTTTT. Translated, it gives CASSFGLAGVSRELFF.

This sequence joins TRBV20-1 and TRBJ1-4, with no clear D. Germline values: CDR1 DFQATT, CDR2 SNEGSKA (reference sequence). The CDR3 length is 14 residues. V lost 5 bases and J 4 bases, leaving 14 bases between the germline ends. The CDR3 is CSAGSAEYNEKLFF. DNA for the CDR3: TGCAGTGCTGGGAGTGCGGAGTATAATGAAAAACTGTTTTTT.

This clonotype was counted many times. V usage is TRBV5-1 and J usage is TRBJ1-5; tentatively, D is TRBD1 (5 bases). The CDR3 has 13 residues. V was pared by 3 bases and J by 4 bases, with 8 bases between. Germline V CDR1 and CDR2: SGHRS, YFSETQ. The CDR3 DNA reads TGCGCCAGCAGCTGGGACCGGAATCAGCCCCAGCATTTT. This sequence encodes CASSWDRNQPQHF. The whole variable domain, remainder taken from reference TRBV5-1 and TRBJ1-5, is KAGVTQTPRYLIKTRGQQVTLSCSPISGHRSVSWYQQTPGQGLQFLFEYFSETQRNKGNFPGRFSGRQFSNSRSEMNVSTLELGDSALYLCASSWDRNQPQHFGDGTRLSIL.

This clonotype showed up many times. The chain joins TRBV5-1 to TRBJ1-1; D remains ambiguous. This CDR3 region has 13 residues. V was trimmed by 1 base and J by 0 bases, leaving 4 bases between them. Germline-derived CDR1 and CDR2 are SGHRS and YFSETQ. The CDR3 DNA follows: TGCGCCAGCAGCTTGAATGTGAACACTGAAGCTTTCTTT. As protein: CASSLNVNTEAFF.

CDR3 DNA: TGTGCCAGCACCATATCGGACAGAACCGGGGAGCTGTTTTTT. Amino acids: CASTISDRTGELFF. The chain is built from TRBV2 and TRBJ2-2; possible D gene TRBD1, 6 bases. This CDR3 comprises 14 residues. V was cut by 7 bases and J by 5 bases, with 14 bases left in between. Germline V CDR1 and CDR2: SNHLY, FYNNEI. The full variable domain, completed using reference TRBV2 and TRBJ2-2, is EPEVTQTPSHQVTQMGQEVILRCVPISNHLYFYWYRQILGQKVEFLVSFYNNEISEKSEIFDDQFSVERPDGSNFTLKIRSTKLEDSAMYFCASTISDRTGELFFGEGSRLTVL.